The 2 T cell receptor beta chains in this list originate from one sample, sequenced in a study of CD4 T cells in relation to SARS-CoV-2 and coronaviruses. Unexposed donor CD4+ T cells date from about 2011-2018, before the COVID-19 pandemic. After about 11 days of culture, CD4+ T cells were isolated. Profiled with immunoSEQ multiplex PCR; TCRdb holds only in-frame clones, not every one. The sample includes roughly 30,000 clones, 76% of them seen just once. The antigens for these receptors are not known. Sequenced material: CD4+ T cells from PBMCs, cultured in vitro. The receptors derive from a human donor in good health.

The chain carries TRBV5-4 and TRBJ2-3; the match to TRBD1 covers 9 bases. J lost 6 bases, V lost 3 bases, and 11 bases had no gene match. The CDR3 is made up of 16 amino acids. The germline V gene has CDR1 SGHNT and CDR2 YYREEE (reference sequence). CDR3: CASSSSGTGQSDTQYF. DNA of the CDR3: TGTGCCAGCAGCTCCTCCGGGACAGGGCAATCGGATACGCAGTATTTT. The full variable domain, with the rest looked up from reference TRBV5-4 and TRBJ2-3, is ETGVTQSPTHLIKTRGQQVTLRCSSQSGHNTVSWYQQALGQGPQFIFQYYREEENGRGNFPPRFSGLQFPNYSSELNVNALELDDSALYLCASSSSGTGQSDTQYFGPGTRLTVL.

The chain is built from TRBV7-9 and TRBJ2-5; 13 nucleotides align to TRBD2. V shed 5 bases, J shed 7 bases, and the junction held 7 bases outside the gene matches. Germline CDR1 SEHNR, CDR2 FQNEAQ (reference sequence). The length of the CDR3 is 15 residues. CDR3 DNA: TGTGCCAGCAGCCAAACTAGCGGGGGGGCGGTGACCCAGTACTTC. Protein sequence: CASSQTSGGAVTQYF. The variable domain in full, with the rest retrieved from reference TRBV7-9 and TRBJ2-5, is DTGVSQNPRHKITKRGQNVTFRCDPISEHNRLYWYRQTLGQGPEFLTYFQNEAQLEKSRLLSDRFSAERPKGSFSTLEIQRTEQGDSAMYLCASSQTSGGAVTQYFGPGTRLLVL.